This is a list of T cell receptor beta chains from one sample in a study of identical twins. TCRdb used MiXCR to reprocess the 5' RACE reads, holding one entry per CDR3 protein. Of approximately 260,000 distinct CDR3 sequences in the sample, around 15% were seen once. The sequencing sample was made of memory (CD45RO+) T cells sorted from blood. These receptors were collected from a woman aged 18-29 years in good health. The CDR3 runs from the conserved cysteine through the conserved F or W. Each record gives: J gene, V gene, D gene, clone size, CDR3 DNA, CDR3 protein. The D gene is left open where the match is weak. The size field is filled for only some rows; it gives once, few, many or a size class.

j_call: TRBJ1-2
v_call: TRBV5-6
d_call: -
clone_size: few
cdr3_nt: TGTGCCAGCAGCCCGACCCCTGAATATGGCTACACCTTC
cdr3_aa: CASSPTPEYGYTF

j_call: TRBJ1-6
v_call: TRBV7-2
d_call: TRBD1
clone_size: few
cdr3_nt: TGTGCCAGCAGTTCGCAGGGGGCTCTTTCACCCCTCCACTTT
cdr3_aa: CASSSQGALSPLHF

j_call: TRBJ2-1
v_call: TRBV29-1
d_call: TRBD2
clone_size: few
cdr3_nt: TGCAGCGTTGATAAGCGGGGCAGAAGCAATGAGCAGTTCTTC
cdr3_aa: CSVDKRGRSNEQFF

j_call: TRBJ2-3
v_call: TRBV7-3
d_call: TRBD2
clone_size: -
cdr3_nt: TGTGCCAGCAGCTCGGGACTAGCGGGGGGTAGTCAGTATTTT
cdr3_aa: CASSSGLAGGSQYF

j_call: TRBJ1-2
v_call: TRBV20-1
d_call: -
clone_size: few
cdr3_nt: TGCAGTGCTAGACCCTCTCAGGTCCGCTATGGCTACACCTTC
cdr3_aa: CSARPSQVRYGYTF

j_call: TRBJ1-3
v_call: TRBV20-1
d_call: -
clone_size: many
cdr3_nt: TGCAGTGCTAGTAGGTGGTTCTCTGGAAACACCATATATTTT
cdr3_aa: CSASRWFSGNTIYF

j_call: TRBJ2-1
v_call: TRBV12-3/TRBV12-4
d_call: -
clone_size: many
cdr3_nt: TGTGCCAGCAGCGGGCTACGGGTTCCTTCCTACAATGAGCAGTTCTTC
cdr3_aa: CASSGLRVPSYNEQFF

j_call: TRBJ1-2
v_call: TRBV5-1
d_call: TRBD1
clone_size: -
cdr3_nt: TGCGCCAGCAGACCCCCAGGGGGCCCTGTACCAACCTCTGGCTACACCTTC
cdr3_aa: CASRPPGGPVPTSGYTF

j_call: TRBJ2-3
v_call: TRBV10-3
d_call: TRBD2
clone_size: many
cdr3_nt: TGTGCCATCAGTGACTTAGCGGGCGGGAGGGGAGATACGCAGTATTTT
cdr3_aa: CAISDLAGGRGDTQYF

j_call: TRBJ2-2
v_call: TRBV4-2
d_call: -
clone_size: -
cdr3_nt: TGTGCCAGCAGCCAAGACCCGGGAGACGACACCGGGGAGCTGTTTTTT
cdr3_aa: CASSQDPGDDTGELFF

j_call: TRBJ2-7
v_call: TRBV19
d_call: -
clone_size: -
cdr3_nt: TGTGCCAGTGCTATCGGGCAGACCTACGAGCAGTACTTC
cdr3_aa: CASAIGQTYEQYF

j_call: TRBJ2-7
v_call: TRBV20-1
d_call: TRBD1
clone_size: -
cdr3_nt: TGCAGTGCTCGAATTGGCGGGGACAGGCTGGACGAGCAGTACTTC
cdr3_aa: CSARIGGDRLDEQYF

j_call: TRBJ2-7
v_call: TRBV6-1
d_call: -
clone_size: -
cdr3_nt: TGTGCCAGCAGCGAAGGCGTGGGGCCGACCTACGAGCAGTACTTC
cdr3_aa: CASSEGVGPTYEQYF

j_call: TRBJ1-2
v_call: TRBV15
d_call: TRBD1
clone_size: many
cdr3_nt: TGTGCCACCAGCACCCACCAAAGACAGGGGGCAAAGGGCTACACCTTC
cdr3_aa: CATSTHQRQGAKGYTF

j_call: TRBJ1-1
v_call: TRBV5-5
d_call: -
clone_size: many
cdr3_nt: TGTGCCAGCAGCTTGAGGGGGGGTTCTTCCACTGAAGCTTTCTTT
cdr3_aa: CASSLRGGSSTEAFF

j_call: TRBJ2-5
v_call: TRBV6-1
d_call: TRBD2
clone_size: -
cdr3_nt: TGTGCCAGCAGTCCTCTCAGCGGGAAAGAGACCCAGTACTTC
cdr3_aa: CASSPLSGKETQYF

j_call: TRBJ2-1
v_call: TRBV7-3
d_call: -
clone_size: few
cdr3_nt: TGTGCCAGCAGCTTTGACAGGTTGGATGAGCAGTTCTTC
cdr3_aa: CASSFDRLDEQFF

j_call: TRBJ1-1
v_call: TRBV20-1
d_call: -
clone_size: -
cdr3_nt: TGCAGTGCCCTCGGGGGGAACACTGAAGCTTTCTTT
cdr3_aa: CSALGGNTEAFF

j_call: TRBJ2-3
v_call: TRBV28
d_call: -
clone_size: few
cdr3_nt: TGTGCCAGCAGCTCCCCGGAAGGGAGGTCTACCACAGATACGCAGTATTTT
cdr3_aa: CASSSPEGRSTTDTQYF

j_call: TRBJ2-1
v_call: TRBV7-2
d_call: -
clone_size: -
cdr3_nt: TGTGCCAGCAGCTTCGGACTGTATGAGCAGTTCTTC
cdr3_aa: CASSFGLYEQFF

j_call: TRBJ2-5
v_call: TRBV4-3
d_call: TRBD1
clone_size: few
cdr3_nt: TGCGCCAGCAGCCAAGAGGGGCCCGGGACAGGGGCCCAAGAGACCCAGTACTTC
cdr3_aa: CASSQEGPGTGAQETQYF

j_call: TRBJ2-7
v_call: TRBV29-1
d_call: TRBD1
clone_size: -
cdr3_nt: TGCAGCGTTGAAGGGTTCCAGGGGGACCCCTACGAGCAGTACTTC
cdr3_aa: CSVEGFQGDPYEQYF

j_call: TRBJ2-2
v_call: TRBV6-1
d_call: -
clone_size: few
cdr3_nt: TGTGCCAGCACCGGGACACTCGCGAACACCGGGGAGCTGTTTTTT
cdr3_aa: CASTGTLANTGELFF

j_call: TRBJ1-4
v_call: TRBV11-3
d_call: -
clone_size: many
cdr3_nt: TGTGCCAGCAGCTTTAGACAGGCTAATGAAAAACTGTTTTTT
cdr3_aa: CASSFRQANEKLFF

j_call: TRBJ2-2
v_call: TRBV9
d_call: TRBD2
clone_size: -
cdr3_nt: TGTGCCAGCAGCGTAGACGGGACTAGCGGGAATATACCCACCGGGGAGCTGTTTTTT
cdr3_aa: CASSVDGTSGNIPTGELFF

j_call: TRBJ1-3
v_call: TRBV5-1
d_call: -
clone_size: -
cdr3_nt: TGCGCCAGCAGCTTGGAGGGGAGCTCTGGAAACACCATATATTTT
cdr3_aa: CASSLEGSSGNTIYF

j_call: TRBJ2-7
v_call: TRBV30
d_call: -
clone_size: few
cdr3_nt: TGTGCCTGGAGTGCCACCCAAACTAGCTCCTACGAGCAGTACTTC
cdr3_aa: CAWSATQTSSYEQYF

j_call: TRBJ1-1
v_call: TRBV12-3/TRBV12-4
d_call: -
clone_size: many
cdr3_nt: TGTGCCAGCAGTTTTGTCGGAACTGAAGCTTTCTTT
cdr3_aa: CASSFVGTEAFF

j_call: TRBJ2-2
v_call: TRBV7-2
d_call: -
clone_size: few
cdr3_nt: TGTGCCAGCAGCCCCCGGCTAGGCGGCACCGGGGAGCTGTTTTTT
cdr3_aa: CASSPRLGGTGELFF

j_call: TRBJ1-1
v_call: TRBV5-1
d_call: -
clone_size: few
cdr3_nt: TGCGCCAGCAGCTTGCAGGGAAGCGGCGCTTTCTTT
cdr3_aa: CASSLQGSGAFF

j_call: TRBJ1-2
v_call: TRBV11-2
d_call: -
clone_size: few
cdr3_nt: TGTGCCAGCAGCGGACAGAGTTCTAACTATGGCTACACCTTC
cdr3_aa: CASSGQSSNYGYTF

j_call: TRBJ2-2
v_call: TRBV3-1
d_call: -
clone_size: few
cdr3_nt: TGTGCCAGCAGCCTACGGGTGTCGAACACCGGGGAGCTGTTTTTT
cdr3_aa: CASSLRVSNTGELFF

j_call: TRBJ2-7
v_call: TRBV19
d_call: -
clone_size: few
cdr3_nt: TGTGCCAGTAGTATATCAGGCTCAGAAGGGGAGCAGTACTTC
cdr3_aa: CASSISGSEGEQYF

j_call: TRBJ2-7
v_call: TRBV14
d_call: -
clone_size: -
cdr3_nt: TGTGCCAGCAGCCAGGGTCTCGGACCCAGCGAGCAGTACTTC
cdr3_aa: CASSQGLGPSEQYF

j_call: TRBJ2-1
v_call: TRBV3-1
d_call: TRBD2
clone_size: -
cdr3_nt: TGTGCCAGCAGCAAAGCGGGACGGGGGGTCAATGAGCAGTTCTTC
cdr3_aa: CASSKAGRGVNEQFF

j_call: TRBJ2-1
v_call: TRBV4-3
d_call: -
clone_size: many
cdr3_nt: TGCGCCAGCAGCCGATTCAGGGAGCAGTTCTTC
cdr3_aa: CASSRFREQFF

j_call: TRBJ2-1
v_call: TRBV15
d_call: -
clone_size: -
cdr3_nt: TGTGCCACCAGCAGAGACCTCTCGGAAGCGGGGCAGTTCTTC
cdr3_aa: CATSRDLSEAGQFF

j_call: TRBJ2-2
v_call: TRBV10-3
d_call: -
clone_size: few
cdr3_nt: TGTGCCATCAGTGCTGAGACAGCGAACACCGGGGAGCTGTTTTTT
cdr3_aa: CAISAETANTGELFF

j_call: TRBJ2-6
v_call: TRBV11-1
d_call: -
clone_size: -
cdr3_nt: TGTGCCAGCAGCTTAGTCTTGTTCGCAGGGTCTCTCTCTGGGGCCAACGTCCTGACTTTC
cdr3_aa: CASSLVLFAGSLSGANVLTF

j_call: TRBJ2-1
v_call: TRBV27
d_call: -
clone_size: few
cdr3_nt: TGTGCCAGCCACCCTAGGGGAATCTACAATGAGCAGTTCTTC
cdr3_aa: CASHPRGIYNEQFF

j_call: TRBJ2-7
v_call: TRBV10-2
d_call: -
clone_size: many
cdr3_nt: TGCGCCAGCAGTGCCGGACGTACCTACGAGCAGTACTTC
cdr3_aa: CASSAGRTYEQYF

j_call: TRBJ1-2
v_call: TRBV7-2
d_call: -
clone_size: few
cdr3_nt: TGTGCCAGCAGCTTAGTTGGGGGGCACGGCTACACCTTC
cdr3_aa: CASSLVGGHGYTF

j_call: TRBJ2-5
v_call: TRBV27
d_call: TRBD2
clone_size: few
cdr3_nt: TGTGCCAGCAGTCCAGCCGGGACTAGACTCCTTACCCAGTACTTC
cdr3_aa: CASSPAGTRLLTQYF

j_call: TRBJ2-2
v_call: TRBV7-9
d_call: TRBD1
clone_size: few
cdr3_nt: TGTGCCAGCAGCTTGGGACAGTTTGCGGACACCGGGGAGCTGTTTTTT
cdr3_aa: CASSLGQFADTGELFF

j_call: TRBJ2-7
v_call: TRBV5-1
d_call: -
clone_size: -
cdr3_nt: TGCGCCAGCAGCTTGGCCAATCCCCCCGCCTACGAGCAGTACTTC
cdr3_aa: CASSLANPPAYEQYF

j_call: TRBJ2-3
v_call: TRBV20-1
d_call: TRBD2
clone_size: -
cdr3_nt: TGCAGTGCCCTGAATGGACTAGCGGGGTTCACAGATACGCAGTATTTT
cdr3_aa: CSALNGLAGFTDTQYF

j_call: TRBJ1-3
v_call: TRBV7-2
d_call: -
clone_size: -
cdr3_nt: TGTGCCAGCAGCTTCGCAGGGCGCGACACCATATATTTT
cdr3_aa: CASSFAGRDTIYF

j_call: TRBJ2-3
v_call: TRBV5-1
d_call: TRBD2
clone_size: -
cdr3_nt: TGCGCCAGCTCGGGACTAGCGGGGCCCGGGGATACGCAGTATTTT
cdr3_aa: CASSGLAGPGDTQYF

j_call: TRBJ2-5
v_call: TRBV20-1
d_call: -
clone_size: -
cdr3_nt: TGCAGTGCTGACCTGACGGGGGAGACCCAGTACTTC
cdr3_aa: CSADLTGETQYF

j_call: TRBJ2-7
v_call: TRBV20-1
d_call: TRBD2
clone_size: -
cdr3_nt: TGCAGTGCTAGTAAGGCTAGCGGGAGCTACGAGCAGTACTTC
cdr3_aa: CSASKASGSYEQYF

j_call: TRBJ1-1
v_call: TRBV6-2/TRBV6-3
d_call: -
clone_size: many
cdr3_nt: TGTGCCAGCAGTTACCTAGAGGTGCCCATGAACACTGAAGCTTTCTTT
cdr3_aa: CASSYLEVPMNTEAFF

j_call: TRBJ2-3
v_call: TRBV29-1
d_call: -
clone_size: few
cdr3_nt: TGCAGCGTTGAAGATAAGGCCCCAGATACGCAGTATTTT
cdr3_aa: CSVEDKAPDTQYF

j_call: TRBJ2-3
v_call: TRBV7-9
d_call: TRBD2
clone_size: -
cdr3_nt: TGTGCCAGTTTAACCTGGTACCGGACTAGCGGGAGGGATACGCAGTATTTT
cdr3_aa: CASLTWYRTSGRDTQYF

j_call: TRBJ2-5
v_call: TRBV14
d_call: TRBD2
clone_size: few
cdr3_nt: TGTGCCAGCAGCCGGACTAGCGGGGGAGGAACCCAGTACTTC
cdr3_aa: CASSRTSGGGTQYF

j_call: TRBJ1-1
v_call: TRBV6-5
d_call: -
clone_size: once
cdr3_nt: TGTGCCAGCAGTTACTCGGGGGGGCGTCATACTGAAGCTTTCTTT
cdr3_aa: CASSYSGGRHTEAFF

j_call: TRBJ2-7
v_call: TRBV27
d_call: -
clone_size: many
cdr3_nt: TGTGCCAGCAGTTTTGGGGTTTCCGGCGAGCAGTACTTC
cdr3_aa: CASSFGVSGEQYF

j_call: TRBJ2-7
v_call: TRBV20-1
d_call: -
clone_size: -
cdr3_nt: TGCAGTGCTTCCGGGACGCCGGGCTTGGAGTACTTC
cdr3_aa: CSASGTPGLEYF

j_call: TRBJ2-6
v_call: TRBV24-1
d_call: TRBD1
clone_size: -
cdr3_nt: TGTGCCATCGATGACAGGGGGCGATCTGGGGCCAACGTCCTGACTTTC
cdr3_aa: CAIDDRGRSGANVLTF

j_call: TRBJ2-7
v_call: TRBV29-1
d_call: -
clone_size: -
cdr3_nt: TGCAGCGTCGGCTCCTGGGACGAGCAGTACTTC
cdr3_aa: CSVGSWDEQYF